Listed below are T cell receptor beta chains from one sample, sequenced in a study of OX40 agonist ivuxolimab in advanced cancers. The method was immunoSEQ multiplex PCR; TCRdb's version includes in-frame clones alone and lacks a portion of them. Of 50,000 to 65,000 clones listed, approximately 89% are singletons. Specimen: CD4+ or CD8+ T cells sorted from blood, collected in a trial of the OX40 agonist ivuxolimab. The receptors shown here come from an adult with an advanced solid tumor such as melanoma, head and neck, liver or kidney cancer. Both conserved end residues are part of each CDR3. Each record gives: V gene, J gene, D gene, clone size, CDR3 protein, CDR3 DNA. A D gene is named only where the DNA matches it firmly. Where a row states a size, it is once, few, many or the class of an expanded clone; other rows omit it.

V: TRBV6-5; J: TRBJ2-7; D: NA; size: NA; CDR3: CASRPSEDRGEQYF; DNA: TGTGCCAGCAGGCCTTCAGAAGACCGAGGCGAGCAGTACTTC
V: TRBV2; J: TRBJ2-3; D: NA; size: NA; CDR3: CASGGTTDTQYF; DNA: TGTGCCAGCGGGGGAACCACAGATACGCAGTATTTT
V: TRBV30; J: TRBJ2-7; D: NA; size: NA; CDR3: CAWGVGGSYEQYF; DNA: TGTGCCTGGGGGGTAGGAGGGTCCTACGAGCAGTACTTC
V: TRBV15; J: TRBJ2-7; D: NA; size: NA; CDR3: CATSRDRASSYEQYF; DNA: TGTGCCACCAGCAGAGACAGGGCAAGCTCCTACGAGCAGTACTTC
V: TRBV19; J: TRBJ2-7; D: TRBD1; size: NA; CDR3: CASSPGQGPYEQYF; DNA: TGTGCCAGTAGTCCGGGACAGGGTCCCTACGAGCAGTACTTC
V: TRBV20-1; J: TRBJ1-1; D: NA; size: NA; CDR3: CSAVQGDEAFF; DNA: TGCAGTGCTGTTCAGGGAGATGAAGCTTTCTTT
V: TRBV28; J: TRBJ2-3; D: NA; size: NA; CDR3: CASSPRDIRRYF; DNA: TGTGCCAGCAGTCCCCGGGACATACGAAGGTATTTT
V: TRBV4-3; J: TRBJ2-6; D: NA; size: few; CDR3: CASSQDNGAGANVLTF; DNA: TGCGCCAGCAGCCAAGATAATGGGGCCGGGGCCAACGTCCTGACTTTC
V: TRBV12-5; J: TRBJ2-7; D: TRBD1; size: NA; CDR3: CASGGSTGTEIYEQYF; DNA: TGTGCTAGTGGGGGGTCAACCGGGACAGAGATCTACGAGCAGTACTTC
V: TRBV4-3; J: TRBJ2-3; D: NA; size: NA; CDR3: CASSPTEAHGDTQYF; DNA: TGCGCCAGCAGCCCTACGGAGGCGCACGGGGATACGCAGTATTTT
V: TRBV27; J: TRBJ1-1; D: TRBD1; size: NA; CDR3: CASSMTGGGTEAFF; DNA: TGTGCCAGCAGTATGACAGGGGGAGGGACTGAAGCTTTCTTT
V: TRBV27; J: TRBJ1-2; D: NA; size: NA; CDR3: CASSSRPRDYTF; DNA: TGTGCCAGCAGTTCCCGGCCGAGAGACTACACCTTC
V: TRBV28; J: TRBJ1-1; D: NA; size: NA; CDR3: CASSWDWDTEAFF; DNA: TGTGCCAGCAGTTGGGACTGGGACACTGAAGCTTTCTTT
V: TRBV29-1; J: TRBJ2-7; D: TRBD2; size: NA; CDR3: CSVEWPSSSGDYEQYF; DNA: TGCAGCGTTGAGTGGCCTTCTTCTAGCGGGGACTACGAGCAGTACTTC
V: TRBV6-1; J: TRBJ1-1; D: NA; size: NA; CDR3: CASSWNTEAFF; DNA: TGTGCCAGCAGCTGGAACACTGAAGCTTTCTTT